The present T cell receptor (beta chain) was sequenced within a study of cytomegalovirus exposure and HLA in healthy donors. Donors were drawn from the 120-subject validation cohort, separate from the roughly 670-subject first cohort. Germline V lookup: CDR1 SGHTS, CDR2 YDEGEE. The CDR3 runs 16 residues. Trimming left V 2 bases short and J 6 bases short, with 20 bases between. Profiling relied on immunoSEQ multiplex PCR, and the TCRdb table lists in-frame clones only, not all of them. The data contain some 250,000 clones, roughly 90% of them singletons. The TCR comes from a woman aged 18-29 years in good health and CMV-seronegative. The J gene is TRBJ1-2, the V gene TRBV5-8; TRBD1 might be the D (5 bases). The source material was PBMCs. CDR3: CASSFRSIAGLDGYTF. The CDR3 DNA reads TGTGCCAGCAGCTTTCGATCGATTGCAGGGTTAGATGGCTACACCTTC.